Following are 14 T cell receptor beta chains from one sample sequenced in a study of cytomegalovirus exposure and HLA in healthy donors. The PCR made use of 60 Vbeta and 13 Jbeta primers. Sequencing was performed with immunoSEQ multiplex PCR; in TCRdb, only in-frame clones are kept and a portion is missing. The profile shows around 140,000 clones, 65% to 80% of them singletons. Sequencing was done on a sample of PBMCs. The receptors were sampled from a woman aged 18-29 years in good health and CMV-seronegative.

The chain has TRBV20-1 and TRBJ2-1; D remains ambiguous. The CDR3 has 10 amino acids. Per germline, CDR1 DFQATT and CDR2 SNEGSKA (reference sequence). Trimming took off 3 bases at V and 10 bases at J, with 7 bases between the two ends. The CDR3 here is CSARKEEQFF. The CDR3 DNA sequence: TGCAGTGCTAGGAAGGAGGAGCAGTTCTTC.

The chain uses TRBV11-2 and TRBJ2-1, with no clear D. V was shortened by 0 bases and J by 7 bases, with 7 bases between the two germline ends. The CDR3 extends over 13 amino acids. The V gene's germline CDR1 is SGHAT and CDR2 FQNNGV. CDR3: CASSLDRENEQFF. CDR3 DNA sequence: TGTGCCAGCAGCTTAGATCGAGAGAATGAGCAGTTCTTC.

J is TRBJ1-2 and V is TRBV4-1; TRBD1 aligns across 7 bases. Per the germline V gene, CDR1 is MGHRA and CDR2 is YSYEKL. With V trimmed by 2 bases and J by 2 bases, 8 bases remained unmatched. This CDR3 has 16 residues. DNA of the CDR3: TGCGCCAGCAGCCAATCATGGGGACAGCGGAACTATGGCTACACCTTC. As protein: CASSQSWGQRNYGYTF.

The CDR3 DNA follows: TGTGCCACCAGACCAAGGGGTCAGCCCCAGCATTTT. It yields the protein CATRPRGQPQHF. V usage is TRBV15 and J usage is TRBJ1-5; maybe TRBD1 (5 bases). Germline CDR1 reads LNHNV; CDR2 reads YYDKDF (reference sequence). The length of the CDR3 is 12 residues. Trimming cost V 6 bases and J 6 bases, with 9 bases left between them.

The V gene is TRBV6-5, the J gene TRBJ2-5, with D maybe TRBD1 (6 bases). TRBJ2-7 explains the end of the DNA better; the J call may be wrong. The CDR3 contains 13 residues. Germline V lookup: CDR1 MNHEY, CDR2 SVGAGI. The CDR3 DNA is TGTGCCAGCAGTTACCATACGACAGGCGAGCAGTACTTC. Residues: CASSYHTTGEQYF.

The chain recombines TRBV5-1 with TRBJ2-7, with TRBD1 matching over 9 bases. The germline CDR1 and CDR2 sequences are SGHRS and YFSETQ. With V trimmed by 2 bases and J by 2 bases, 5 bases remained unmatched. The CDR3 extends over 15 amino acids. The CDR3 DNA reads TGCGCCAGCAGCTTCTCCGGGACAGGGCCCTACGAGCAGTACTTC. Residues: CASSFSGTGPYEQYF.

This clone was seen just once. V is TRBV29-1 and J is TRBJ2-1; 8 bases are shared with TRBD2. Germline V lookup: CDR1 SQVTM, CDR2 ANQGSEA. This CDR3 spans 14 amino acids. Trimming took 7 bases from V and 2 from J; bases not matched to a gene: 7. CDR3 protein: CSALAGGTYNEQFF. The CDR3, as DNA: TGCAGCGCCCTGGCGGGAGGAACCTACAATGAGCAGTTCTTC.

This rearrangement joins TRBV6-5 to TRBJ2-7, with TRBD2 as a possible D gene (5 bases). Between the trimmed V and J ends, which lost 6 bases and 4 bases, there was a span of 13 bases. Germline loops: CDR1 MNHEY, CDR2 SVGAGI. This CDR3 is 13 amino acids long. The CDR3 here is CASSPREEYEQYF. CDR3 DNA sequence: TGTGCCAGCAGCCCCCGGGAAGAGTACGAGCAGTACTTC.

This rearrangement joins TRBV29-1 to TRBJ1-1; D call uncertain. This CDR3 region has 13 residues. Germline lookup yields CDR1 SQVTM and CDR2 ANQGSEA. V was clipped by 4 bases and J by 4 bases, with 13 bases between them. CDR3 sequence reads: CSVVETMATEAFF. In DNA, the CDR3 is TGCAGCGTTGTTGAGACAATGGCCACTGAAGCTTTCTTT. The full variable domain, completed using reference TRBV29-1 and TRBJ1-1, is SAVISQKPSRDICQRGTSLTIQCQVDSQVTMMFWYRQQPGQSLTLIATANQGSEATYESGFVIDKFPISRPNLTFSTLTVSNMSPEDSSIYLCSVVETMATEAFFGQGTRLTVV.

This chain uses TRBV30 with TRBJ1-5; 7 bases are shared with TRBD1. The CDR3 contains 15 residues. The V segment lost 1 base and the J segment 3 bases; nucleotides outside the gene matches: 6. Germline CDR1 is GTSNPN and CDR2 is SVGIG (reference sequence). Here the CDR3 reads CAWSGGQLINQPQHF. CDR3 coding DNA: TGTGCCTGGAGTGGGGGACAGCTTATCAATCAGCCCCAGCATTTT.

This clone was counted between two and nine times. The chain recombines TRBV20-1 with TRBJ2-1; no reliable D call. Germline loops: CDR1 DFQATT, CDR2 SNEGSKA (reference sequence). V lost 3 bases and J 9 bases, leaving 9 bases between the germline ends. The CDR3 runs 11 residues. The CDR3 DNA sequence: TGCAGTGCTAGCCCAACCGGTGAGCAGTTCTTC. It specifies CSASPTGEQFF.

This rearrangement joins TRBV10-3 to TRBJ2-5; possibly TRBD2 for D (6 bases). Trimming left V 6 bases short and J 0 bases short, with 20 bases between. The CDR3 has 17 residues. CDR1 and CDR2 (germline): ENHRY, SYGVKD. The CDR3 protein is CAISAPSSGTDQETQYF. DNA for the CDR3: TGTGCCATCAGCGCTCCTTCATCCGGGACTGACCAAGAGACCCAGTACTTC.

The chain uses TRBV5-1 and TRBJ2-3, with TRBD1 matching over 7 bases. The CDR3 consists of 17 residues. Unmatched junction bases numbered 14, after V lost 0 bases and J lost 7 bases. From germline, CDR1 is SGHRS and CDR2 YFSETQ. CDR3 region: CASSLAGTGVVGNTQYF. CDR3 DNA: TGCGCCAGCAGCTTGGCGGGAACAGGGGTAGTGGGAAATACGCAGTATTTT. Filled out from reference TRBV5-1 and TRBJ2-3, the complete variable domain reads KAGVTQTPRYLIKTRGQQVTLSCSPISGHRSVSWYQQTPGQGLQFLFEYFSETQRNKGNFPGRFSGRQFSNSRSEMNVSTLELGDSALYLCASSLAGTGVVGNTQYFGPGTRLTVL.

The chain recombines TRBV11-2 with TRBJ1-1, with 10 bases matching TRBD1. The junction had 4 bases not matched to a gene; V was cut back by 5 bases and J by 7 bases. Germline V gene sequence: CDR1 SGHAT, CDR2 FQNNGV. The CDR3 covers 13 residues. The CDR3 sequence: CASSRGQGSEAFF. CDR3 DNA: TGTGCCAGCAGCAGGGGACAGGGGAGTGAAGCTTTCTTT.